The 16 T cell receptor beta chains reported below all come from one sample, sequenced in a study of shared T cell receptors in the human thymus. Generated by immunoSEQ multiplex PCR, the TCRdb table keeps only in-frame clones and is missing some. This sample has 450,000 to 650,000 clones, with around three quarters found just once. The same data also went into a second study, on human thymus T cells.

The sequencing input was thymocytes. The receptors were sampled from a boy in the first two years of life with a congenital heart defect.

The rearrangement uses TRBV4-1 and TRBJ1-2; no firm D call. The CDR3 spans 13 residues. Germline V lookup: CDR1 MGHRA, CDR2 YSYEKL. Trimming pared 4 bases from V and 8 bases from J, leaving 14 bases between. The CDR3 nucleotides are TGCGCCAGCAGCCGGCATAGCCCGCGGGGCTACACCTTC. Translating it yields CASSRHSPRGYTF.

V usage is TRBV5-4 and J usage is TRBJ2-5, with 8 bases identical to TRBD1. Germline CDR1 SGHNT, CDR2 YYREEE (reference sequence). V was pared by 2 bases and J by 2 bases, with 2 bases of the junction left unmatched. CDR3 size: 14 residues. CDR3 DNA sequence: TGTGCCAGCAGCTTCACAGGGGGACAAGAGACCCAGTACTTC. Protein: CASSFTGGQETQYF.

This clone was found a few times. The chain links TRBV7-2 to TRBJ2-1; D may be TRBD1 (5 bases). Trimming cost V 4 bases and J 15 bases, with 13 bases left between them. CDR1 is SGHTA, CDR2 FQGNSA, per germline. The CDR3 length is 11 residues. In DNA form, the CDR3 reads TGTGCCAGCAGCTCCGAACGAACAGGGTTCTTC. This translates into CASSSERTGFF.

This clone was picked up one time. This chain connects TRBV19 to TRBJ2-3, with 11 bases aligning to TRBD2. Germline V gives CDR1 LNHDA, CDR2 SQIVND (reference sequence). V was clipped by 4 bases and J by 5 bases; unmatched bases: 23. The CDR3 covers 21 residues. This CDR3 reads CASSTGTGPRSGRGKVDTQYF. CDR3 in DNA: TGTGCCAGTAGTACAGGGACAGGGCCCCGTAGCGGGAGGGGTAAGGTAGATACGCAGTATTTT.

The CDR3 DNA sequence: TGTGCCAGCAACTTCCGGGACAGGGGTGGCCCCACTGAAGCTTTCTTT. This translates into CASNFRDRGGPTEAFF. The V and J genes are TRBV27 and TRBJ1-1; 10 bases align to TRBD1. The V gene end was trimmed by 7 bases and the J gene end by 4 bases; junction bases not matched to a gene: 12. Germline lookup yields CDR1 MNHEY and CDR2 SMNVEV (reference sequence). This CDR3 spans 16 amino acids.

This clone was detected a few times. The chain has TRBV6-1 and TRBJ1-4, with TRBD1 matching over 12 bases. The V gene's germline CDR1 is MNHNS and CDR2 SASEGT. This CDR3 region has 16 residues. V was clipped by 3 bases and J by 2 bases; unmatched bases: 1. CDR3 coding DNA: TGTGCCAGCAGTGAGGGACAGGGGGCGACTAATGAAAAACTGTTTTTT. As protein: CASSEGQGATNEKLFF.

J is TRBJ1-4 and V is TRBV29-1; 8 bases align to TRBD1. The V segment lost 0 bases and the J segment 6 bases; nucleotides outside the gene matches: 6. The CDR3 totals 15 residues. Per the germline V gene, CDR1 is SQVTM and CDR2 is ANQGSEA. The CDR3 reads CSVEDPTGGYEKLFF. The CDR3 coding sequence is TGCAGCGTTGAAGATCCCACAGGGGGTTATGAAAAACTGTTTTTT.

To note about this clone: One junction end disagrees with the germline gene, perhaps due to a read error. The chain recombines TRBV14 with TRBJ1-1, with D hard to call. There are 12 residues in the CDR3. Germline V gives CDR1 SGHDN, CDR2 FVKESK. Here the CDR3 DNA reads TGTGCCAGCAGCCAAGAAGAACAGTTGTTAAGATTT. Translated: CASSQEEQLLRF.

This rearrangement joins TRBV4-3 to TRBJ2-4; D is unresolved. The CDR3 covers 16 residues. V lost 4 bases and J 1 base, leaving 14 bases between the germline ends. Per germline, CDR1 LGHNA and CDR2 YSLEER. The CDR3 DNA sequence: TGCGCCAGCAGCCCCCGGGTTGCATGGGCCAAAAACATTCAGTACTTC. Its protein product is CASSPRVAWAKNIQYF.

The rearrangement uses TRBV7-9 and TRBJ1-1; a possible D gene is TRBD1 (5 bases). The V end was cut by 1 base, the J end by 7 bases, with 19 bases between. The CDR3 contains 16 residues. Germline loops: CDR1 SEHNR, CDR2 FQNEAQ (reference sequence). The CDR3 loop is CASSLGVGAPSGEAFF. The DNA of the CDR3 is TGTGCCAGCAGCTTAGGGGTTGGGGCCCCCTCAGGTGAAGCTTTCTTT.

The CDR3 reads CASRASGNDEQFF. In nucleotides, the CDR3 is TGTGCCAGCAGGGCTAGCGGGAACGATGAGCAGTTCTTC. V is TRBV28 and J is TRBJ2-1, with TRBD2 matching over 9 bases. V lost 6 bases and J lost 8; bases outside the gene matches: 5. CDR3 length: 13 amino acids. CDR1 and CDR2 (germline): MDHEN, SYDVKM.

In this sample, this clone turned up a few times. The chain employs TRBV14 and TRBJ1-3; D unresolved. Germline V gene sequence: CDR1 SGHDN, CDR2 FVKESK. V was pared by 1 base and J by 4 bases, with 17 bases between. This CDR3 spans 17 amino acids. This CDR3 reads CASSQGPRRVSGNTIYF. In DNA, the CDR3 is TGTGCCAGCAGCCAAGGCCCCCGGCGGGTGTCCGGAAACACCATATATTTT.

The rearrangement joins TRBV5-6 to TRBJ2-7, with 8 nucleotides matching TRBD2. This CDR3 spans 17 amino acids. After removal of 2 bases from V and 3 bases from J, the junction contained 13 bases not matched to a gene. Germline CDR1 and CDR2: SGHDT and YYEEEE. Written as DNA, the CDR3 is TGTGCCAGCAGCTTAATTGATAGCGGGGAGGGAGTCTACGAGCAGTACTTC. This translates into CASSLIDSGEGVYEQYF.

This sequence joins TRBV14 and TRBJ1-2; perhaps TRBD1 as D (5 bases). The CDR3 covers 17 residues. Germline CDR1 is SGHDN and CDR2 is FVKESK. V was cut by 4 bases and J by 6 bases, with 24 bases left in between. CDR3 in DNA: TGTGCCAGCAGCCCCTCATCGCCCGCGACAGAAACAAATGGCTACACCTTC. Translating gives CASSPSSPATETNGYTF.

This sequence joins TRBV4-1 and TRBJ2-5; perhaps TRBD2 as D (5 bases). V was clipped by 2 bases and J by 0 bases, with 16 bases between them. The CDR3 length is 17 residues. CDR1 is MGHRA, CDR2 YSYEKL, per germline. CDR3 nucleotides: TGCGCCAGCAGCCAAATCGGGAACTCCGAAAACCAAGAGACCCAGTACTTC. Its protein product is CASSQIGNSENQETQYF.

This clone was recorded only once. This rearrangement joins TRBV15 to TRBJ1-5, with 9 bases aligning to TRBD1. The CDR3 is made up of 17 amino acids. Germline CDR1 reads LNHNV; CDR2 reads YYDKDF (reference sequence). The V gene end was trimmed by 2 bases and the J gene end by 0 bases; junction bases not matched to a gene: 5. The DNA of the CDR3 is TGTGCCACCAGCAGAACTCGGACAGGGGATAGCAATCAGCCCCAGCATTTT. Protein: CATSRTRTGDSNQPQHF.